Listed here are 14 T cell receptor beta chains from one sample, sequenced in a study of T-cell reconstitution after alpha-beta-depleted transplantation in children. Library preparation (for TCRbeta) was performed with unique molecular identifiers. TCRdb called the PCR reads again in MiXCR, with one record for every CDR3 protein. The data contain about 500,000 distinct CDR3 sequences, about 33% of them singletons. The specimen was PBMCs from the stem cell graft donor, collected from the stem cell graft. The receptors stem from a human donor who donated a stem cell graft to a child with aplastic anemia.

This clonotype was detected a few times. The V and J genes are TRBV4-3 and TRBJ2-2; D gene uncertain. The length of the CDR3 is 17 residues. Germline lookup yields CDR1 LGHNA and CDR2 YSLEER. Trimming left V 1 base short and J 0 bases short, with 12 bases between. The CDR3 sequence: CASSQVLSGANTGELFF. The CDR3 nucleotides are TGCGCCAGCAGCCAAGTTCTGTCAGGAGCGAACACCGGGGAGCTGTTTTTT.

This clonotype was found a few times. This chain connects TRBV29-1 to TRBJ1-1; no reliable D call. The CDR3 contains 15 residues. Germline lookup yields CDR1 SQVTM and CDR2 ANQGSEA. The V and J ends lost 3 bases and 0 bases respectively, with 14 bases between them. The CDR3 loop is CSVEANGQLNTEAFF. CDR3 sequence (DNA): TGCAGCGTTGAGGCCAATGGGCAATTGAACACTGAAGCTTTCTTT.

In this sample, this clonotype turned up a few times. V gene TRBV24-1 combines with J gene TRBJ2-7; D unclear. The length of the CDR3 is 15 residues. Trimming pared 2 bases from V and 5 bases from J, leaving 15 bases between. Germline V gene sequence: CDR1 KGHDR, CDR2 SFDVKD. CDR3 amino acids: CATSDSTTRSDEQYF. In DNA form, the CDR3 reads TGTGCCACCAGTGATTCGACCACCAGGTCGGACGAGCAGTACTTC.

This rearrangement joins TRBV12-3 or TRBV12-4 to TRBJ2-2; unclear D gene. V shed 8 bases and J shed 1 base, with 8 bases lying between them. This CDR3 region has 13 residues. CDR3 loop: CASRHRNTGELFF. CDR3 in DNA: TGTGCCAGCCGGCACAGGAACACCGGGGAGCTGTTTTTT.

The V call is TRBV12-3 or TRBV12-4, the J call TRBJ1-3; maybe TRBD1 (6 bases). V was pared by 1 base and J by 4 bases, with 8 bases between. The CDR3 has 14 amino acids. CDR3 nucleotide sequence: TGTGCCAGCAGTTTAGGACAGGCGGGAAACACCATATATTTT. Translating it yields CASSLGQAGNTIYF.

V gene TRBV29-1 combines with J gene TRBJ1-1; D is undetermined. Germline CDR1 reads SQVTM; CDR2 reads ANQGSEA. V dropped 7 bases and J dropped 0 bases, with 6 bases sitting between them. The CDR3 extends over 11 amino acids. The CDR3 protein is CSGHMNTEAFF. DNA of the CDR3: TGCAGCGGCCACATGAACACTGAAGCTTTCTTT.

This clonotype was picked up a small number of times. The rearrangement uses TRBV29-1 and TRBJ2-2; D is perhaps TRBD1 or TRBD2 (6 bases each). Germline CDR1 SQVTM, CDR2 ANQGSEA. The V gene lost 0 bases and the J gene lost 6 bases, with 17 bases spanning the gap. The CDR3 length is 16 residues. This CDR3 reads CSVEDRGRGSSGELFF. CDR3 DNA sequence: TGCAGCGTTGAAGATCGGGGGCGCGGTTCGTCCGGGGAGCTGTTTTTT.

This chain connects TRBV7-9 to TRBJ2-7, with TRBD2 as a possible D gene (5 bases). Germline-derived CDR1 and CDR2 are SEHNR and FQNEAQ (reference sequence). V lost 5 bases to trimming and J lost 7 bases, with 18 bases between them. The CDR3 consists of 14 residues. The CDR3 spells CASSPTGLRGEQYF. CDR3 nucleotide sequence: TGTGCCAGCAGCCCCACCGGGCTCAGAGGGGAGCAGTACTTC.

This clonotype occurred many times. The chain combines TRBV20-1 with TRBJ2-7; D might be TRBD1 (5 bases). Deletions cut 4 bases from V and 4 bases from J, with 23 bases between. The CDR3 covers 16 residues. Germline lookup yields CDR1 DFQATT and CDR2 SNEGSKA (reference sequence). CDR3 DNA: TGCAGTGCTACTGATCCCGGGCAGGGTCAAAGTTACGAGCAGTACTTC. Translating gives CSATDPGQGQSYEQYF.

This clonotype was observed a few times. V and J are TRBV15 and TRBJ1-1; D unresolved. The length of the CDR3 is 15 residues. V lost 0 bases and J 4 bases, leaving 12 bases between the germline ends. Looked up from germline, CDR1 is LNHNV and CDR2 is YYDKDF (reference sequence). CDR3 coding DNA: TGTGCCACCAGCAGAGATCGAGAGAGAGGCACTGAAGCTTTCTTT. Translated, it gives CATSRDRERGTEAFF.

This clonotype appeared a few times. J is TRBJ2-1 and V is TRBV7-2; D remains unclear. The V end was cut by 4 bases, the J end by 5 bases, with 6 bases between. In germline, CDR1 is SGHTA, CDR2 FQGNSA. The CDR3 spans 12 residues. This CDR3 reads CASSSSDNEQFF. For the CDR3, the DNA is TGTGCCAGCAGCTCGTCTGACAATGAGCAGTTCTTC.

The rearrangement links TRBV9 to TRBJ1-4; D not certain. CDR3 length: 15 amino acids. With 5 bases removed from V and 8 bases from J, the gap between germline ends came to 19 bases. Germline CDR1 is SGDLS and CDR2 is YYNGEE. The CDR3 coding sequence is TGTGCCAGCAGAAGCGGACTGGAGGTGGGGGAAAAACTGTTTTTT. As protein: CASRSGLEVGEKLFF.

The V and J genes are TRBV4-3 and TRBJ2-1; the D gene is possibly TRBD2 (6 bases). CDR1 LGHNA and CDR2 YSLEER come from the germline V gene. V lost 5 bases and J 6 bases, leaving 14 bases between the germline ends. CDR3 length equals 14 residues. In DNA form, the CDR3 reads TGCGCCAGCAGCTACGGCTCGGGAGCCAATGAGCAGTTCTTC. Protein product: CASSYGSGANEQFF.

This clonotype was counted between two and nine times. As DNA, the CDR3 is TGCAGTGCTAGAGAGGCTAGACTCTCCACAGATACGCAGTATTTT. Amino acids: CSAREARLSTDTQYF. V is TRBV20-1 and J is TRBJ2-3; no clear D. Germline V gives CDR1 DFQATT, CDR2 SNEGSKA (reference sequence). The CDR3 totals 15 residues. The V end lost 0 bases, the J end lost 2 bases, and 12 bases lay between the germline ends.